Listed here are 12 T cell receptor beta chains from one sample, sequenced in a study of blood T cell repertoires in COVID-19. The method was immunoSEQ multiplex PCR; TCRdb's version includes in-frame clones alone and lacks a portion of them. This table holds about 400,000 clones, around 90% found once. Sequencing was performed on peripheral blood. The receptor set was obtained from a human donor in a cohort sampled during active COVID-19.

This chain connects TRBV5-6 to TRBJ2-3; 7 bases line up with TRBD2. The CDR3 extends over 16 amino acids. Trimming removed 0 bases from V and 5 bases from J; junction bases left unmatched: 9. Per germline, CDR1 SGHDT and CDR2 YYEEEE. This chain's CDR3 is CASSLVPGLTVDTQYF. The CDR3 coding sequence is TGTGCCAGCAGCTTGGTCCCGGGACTAACAGTAGATACGCAGTATTTT.

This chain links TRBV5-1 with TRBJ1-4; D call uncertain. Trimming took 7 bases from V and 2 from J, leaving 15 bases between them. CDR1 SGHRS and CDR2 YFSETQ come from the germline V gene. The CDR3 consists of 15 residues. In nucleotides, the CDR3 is TGCGCCAGCCGGGTTGGTGGAGGTACTAATGAAAAACTGTTTTTT. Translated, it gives CASRVGGGTNEKLFF.

The CDR3 sequence: CASSLDAGNTGELFF. CDR3 sequence (DNA): TGCGCCAGCAGCTTGGATGCAGGGAACACCGGGGAGCTGTTTTTT. The V gene is TRBV5-1, the J gene TRBJ2-2; no reliable D call. The V end was cut by 0 bases, the J end by 1 base, with 7 bases between. Germline assignment: CDR1 SGHRS and CDR2 YFSETQ. The CDR3 has 15 residues. The complete variable domain, with remaining parts taken from reference TRBV5-1 and TRBJ2-2, reads KAGVTQTPRYLIKTRGQQVTLSCSPISGHRSVSWYQQTPGQGLQFLFEYFSETQRNKGNFPGRFSGRQFSNSRSEMNVSTLELGDSALYLCASSLDAGNTGELFFGEGSRLTVL.

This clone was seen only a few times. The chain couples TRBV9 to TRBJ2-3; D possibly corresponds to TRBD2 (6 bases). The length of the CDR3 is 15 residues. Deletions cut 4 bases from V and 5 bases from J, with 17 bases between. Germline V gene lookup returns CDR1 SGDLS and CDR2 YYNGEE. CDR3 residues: CASSLGGTLVDTQYF. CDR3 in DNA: TGTGCCAGCAGCCTGGGGGGTACTTTAGTAGATACGCAGTATTTT.

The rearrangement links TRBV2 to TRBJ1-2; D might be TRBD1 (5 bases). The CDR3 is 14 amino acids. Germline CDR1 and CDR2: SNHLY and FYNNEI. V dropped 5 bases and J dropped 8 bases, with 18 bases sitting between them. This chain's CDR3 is CASSSLVGGTGYTF. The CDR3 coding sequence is TGTGCCAGCAGTTCTCTAGTGGGAGGGACCGGCTACACCTTC.

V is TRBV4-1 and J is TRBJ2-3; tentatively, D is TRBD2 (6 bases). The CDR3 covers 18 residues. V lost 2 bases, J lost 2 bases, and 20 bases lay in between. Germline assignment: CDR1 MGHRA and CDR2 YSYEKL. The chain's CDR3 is CASSQRRMDYWATDTQYF. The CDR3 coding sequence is TGCGCCAGCAGCCAAAGGCGGATGGACTATTGGGCCACAGATACGCAGTATTTT.

For the CDR3, the DNA is TGTGCCAGCAGTAGAGCGGGAGGCGGGGCCTACGAGCAGTACTTC. It is translated as CASSRAGGGAYEQYF. V usage is TRBV6-2 or TRBV6-3 and J usage is TRBJ2-7, with 9 bases identical to TRBD2. Germline loops: CDR1 MNHEY, CDR2 SVGEGT. The CDR3 extends over 15 amino acids. V lost 5 bases and J lost 2; bases outside the gene matches: 7.

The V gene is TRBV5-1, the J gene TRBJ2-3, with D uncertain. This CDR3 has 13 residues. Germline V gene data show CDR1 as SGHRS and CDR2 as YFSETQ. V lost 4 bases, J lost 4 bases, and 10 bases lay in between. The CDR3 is CASSQADSDTQYF. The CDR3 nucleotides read TGCGCCAGCAGCCAAGCAGACTCAGATACGCAGTATTTT.

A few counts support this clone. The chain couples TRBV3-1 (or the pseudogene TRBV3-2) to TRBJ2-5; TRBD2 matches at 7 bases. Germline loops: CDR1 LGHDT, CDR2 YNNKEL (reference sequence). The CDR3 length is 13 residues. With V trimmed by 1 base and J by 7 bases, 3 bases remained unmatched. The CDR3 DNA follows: TGTGCCAGCAGCCAAGGGAGGGAGGGGACCCAGTACTTC. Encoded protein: CASSQGREGTQYF.

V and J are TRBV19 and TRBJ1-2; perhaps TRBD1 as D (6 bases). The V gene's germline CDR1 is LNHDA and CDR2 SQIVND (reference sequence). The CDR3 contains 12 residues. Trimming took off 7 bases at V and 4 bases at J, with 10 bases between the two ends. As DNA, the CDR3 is TGTGCCAGTATGGGACAACTCTATGGCTACACCTTC. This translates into CASMGQLYGYTF.

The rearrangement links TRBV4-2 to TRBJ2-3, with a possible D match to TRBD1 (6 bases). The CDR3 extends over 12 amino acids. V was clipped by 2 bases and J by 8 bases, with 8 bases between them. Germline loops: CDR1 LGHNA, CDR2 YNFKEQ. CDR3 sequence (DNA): TGTGCCAGCAGCCAACTAGGGGGTACGCAGTATTTT. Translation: CASSQLGGTQYF.

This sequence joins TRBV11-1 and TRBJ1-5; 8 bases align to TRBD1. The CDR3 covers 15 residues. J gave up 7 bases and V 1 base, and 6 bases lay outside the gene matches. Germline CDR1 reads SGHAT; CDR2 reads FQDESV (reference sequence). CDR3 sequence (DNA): TGTGCCAGCAGCTTAGGGACAGGGAAGGGCCAGCCCCAGCATTTT. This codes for CASSLGTGKGQPQHF.